A selection of T cell receptor beta chains follows, all from one sample in a study of OX40 agonist ivuxolimab in advanced cancers. TCRdb's table, derived via immunoSEQ multiplex PCR, lists solely in-frame clones and lacks some. The sample includes approximately 69,000 clones, 65% to 90% of them seen just once. Sequencing was performed on CD4+ or CD8+ T cells sorted from blood, taken in a trial of the OX40 agonist ivuxolimab. These receptors all come from an adult with an advanced solid tumor such as melanoma, head and neck, liver or kidney cancer. Each CDR3 is given with its conserved first and last residue. The order of the fields is clone size, J gene, V gene, D gene, CDR3 protein, CDR3 DNA. D genes are given only for firm matches. Not all rows give a size; the values are once, few, many and, for expanded clones, a class.

>once|TRBJ2-7|TRBV5-8|TRBD1
CASSGRDRGYEQYF
TGTGCCAGCAGCGGGAGGGACAGGGGCTACGAGCAGTACTTC
>NA|TRBJ1-2|TRBV7-9|TRBD1
CASSPGTGIHGYTF
TGTGCCAGCAGCCCCGGGACAGGGATTCATGGCTACACCTTC
>NA|TRBJ1-1|TRBV2|NA
CASSVTANTEAFF
TGTGCCAGCAGTGTGACAGCGAACACTGAAGCTTTCTTT
>NA|TRBJ1-2|TRBV5-1|NA
CASREAQGPYGYTF
TGCGCCAGCAGAGAGGCCCAGGGACCTTATGGCTACACCTTC
>few|TRBJ1-5|TRBV5-4|TRBD1
CASSLQGNQPQHF
TGTGCCAGCAGCTTACAGGGGAATCAGCCCCAGCATTTT
>NA|TRBJ2-7|TRBV27|NA
CASSFKRFSYEQYF
TGTGCCAGCAGTTTTAAAAGGTTCTCCTACGAGCAGTACTTC
>NA|TRBJ1-5|TRBV6-6|TRBD1
CASRGQGASNQPQHF
TGTGCCAGCAGGGGACAGGGGGCCAGCAATCAGCCCCAGCATTTT
>once|TRBJ1-6|TRBV5-5|NA
CASSLEGSYNSPLHF
TGTGCCAGCAGCTTGGAGGGCTCCTATAATTCACCCCTCCACTTT
>NA|TRBJ2-7|TRBV29-1|TRBD1
CSGRTGGDEQYF
TGCAGCGGGAGGACAGGGGGCGACGAGCAGTACTTC
>NA|TRBJ2-3|TRBV7-2|TRBD1
CAGATGSASDTQYF
TGTGCCGGAGCGACAGGGAGTGCATCAGATACGCAGTATTTT
>NA|TRBJ2-1|TRBV27|NA
CVSSSGVNEQFF
TGTGTCAGCAGTTCAGGGGTCAATGAGCAGTTCTTC
>once|TRBJ2-1|TRBV7-2|NA
CASSRGAAGPYNEQFF
TGTGCCAGCAGCCGAGGAGCGGCGGGGCCTTACAATGAGCAGTTCTTC
>NA|TRBJ2-3|TRBV7-9|TRBD2
CASSFLVGTSGRAADTQYF
TGTGCCAGCAGCTTCCTGGTGGGGACTAGCGGGAGGGCAGCAGATACGCAGTATTTT
>NA|TRBJ1-6|TRBV9|NA
CASSVNSYNSPLHF
TGTGCCAGCAGCGTAAACTCCTATAATTCACCCCTCCACTTT
>NA|TRBJ1-1|TRBV5-1|TRBD1
CASSGGGGASTEAFF
TGCGCCAGCAGCGGGGGAGGGGGCGCAAGCACTGAAGCTTTCTTT
>NA|TRBJ2-7|TRBV7-7|NA
CASSFDRTYEQYF
TGTGCCAGCAGCTTCGACAGGACCTACGAGCAGTACTTC
>NA|TRBJ1-3|TRBV9|TRBD1
CASSVGTGGNSGNTIYF
TGTGCCAGCAGCGTAGGCACAGGGGGCAACTCTGGAAACACCATATATTTT
>NA|TRBJ2-5|TRBV5-5|NA
CASSQWVSQETQYF
TGTGCCAGCAGCCAATGGGTTTCCCAAGAGACCCAGTACTTC
>NA|TRBJ2-5|TRBV5-1|NA
CASSLDLETQYF
TGCGCCAGCAGCTTGGATCTAGAGACCCAGTACTTC
>NA|TRBJ2-7|TRBV29-1|TRBD1
CSVSGTVGNEQYF
TGCAGCGTTTCCGGGACAGTGGGAAACGAGCAGTACTTC
>NA|TRBJ2-7|TRBV6-5|NA
CASSPRVSEQYF
TGTGCCAGCAGTCCCCGAGTGAGCGAGCAGTACTTC
>NA|TRBJ2-5|TRBV29-1|NA
CSVGRQETQYF
TGCAGCGTTGGCAGACAAGAGACCCAGTACTTC
>NA|TRBJ2-3|TRBV18|NA
CASSPNGGIADTQYF
TGTGCCAGCTCACCAAATGGGGGGATAGCAGATACGCAGTATTTT
>NA|TRBJ2-1|TRBV15|NA
CATSRVWAGTDNEQFF
TGTGCCACCAGCAGAGTCTGGGCGGGAACAGACAATGAGCAGTTCTTC
>NA|TRBJ2-5|TRBV25-1|NA
CASSVRSFGSQETQYF
TGTGCCAGCAGTGTAAGGAGTTTCGGTTCCCAAGAGACCCAGTACTTC
>once|TRBJ2-6|TRBV7-2|NA
CASTKGAGANVLTF
TGTGCCAGCACGAAGGGGGCTGGGGCCAACGTCCTGACTTTC
>NA|TRBJ2-3|TRBV11-1|TRBD2
CASSLSSGEPDTQYF
TGTGCCAGCAGCTTATCTAGCGGGGAGCCAGATACGCAGTATTTT
>NA|TRBJ1-5|TRBV28|TRBD1
CASSRDRAGNQPQHF
TGTGCCAGCAGTCGCGACAGGGCAGGCAATCAGCCCCAGCATTTT